These T cell receptor beta chains were read from a single sample in a study of cytomegalovirus exposure and HLA in healthy donors. Libraries were prepared by immunoSEQ multiplex PCR; TCRdb keeps only in-frame clonotypes and omits some of them. The table lists approximately 200,000 clones, about four fifths of them singletons. Sequencing was done on a sample of PBMCs. The receptors come from a girl aged 5-17 years in good health and CMV-seropositive. The CDR3 runs from the conserved cysteine through the conserved F or W. The D gene is left open where the match is weak. Where a row states a size, it is once, few, many or the class of an expanded clone; other rows omit it.

j_call v_call clone_size d_call cdr3_nt cdr3_aa
TRBJ2-7 TRBV6-5 NA TRBD1 TGTGCCAGCAGTCCTTTCGGACAGGGAGCCTACGAGCAGTACTTC CASSPFGQGAYEQYF
TRBJ1-6 TRBV28 NA TRBD1 TGTGCCAGCAGTCCCATAGACAGGGATAGTTCACCCCTCCACTTT CASSPIDRDSSPLHF
TRBJ2-1 TRBV9 NA TRBD2 TGTGCCAGCAGCGGCGGGACTAGCGACAATGAGCAGTTCTTC CASSGGTSDNEQFF
TRBJ1-1 TRBV10-3 NA NA TGTGCCATCAGTCCGACTGGAAACACTGAAGCTTTCTTT CAISPTGNTEAFF
TRBJ1-5 TRBV18 NA NA TGTGCCAGCTCACCCTTACCACAGCAACCTAGCAATCAGCCCCAGCATTTT CASSPLPQQPSNQPQHF
TRBJ2-3 TRBV7-2 once TRBD2 TGTGCCAGCAGCGTCAATAGCGGGGGGGGGAACACAGATACGCAGTATTTT CASSVNSGGGNTDTQYF
TRBJ2-7 TRBV6-5 few TRBD2 TGTGCCAGCAGCTCCCTAGCGGGGTCCTACGAGCAGTACTTC CASSSLAGSYEQYF
TRBJ2-5 TRBV5-6 NA TRBD1 TGTGCCAGCAGCTTTTGGACAGGGGGTCACCAAGAGACCCAGTACTTC CASSFWTGGHQETQYF
TRBJ2-3 TRBV7-8 NA TRBD2 TGTGCCAGCAGCTTAGGTGCGGGGGGGCCTCCAGATACGCAGTATTTT CASSLGAGGPPDTQYF
TRBJ1-6 TRBV12-5 few NA TGTGCTAGTGGTTTGGGACAGGTTAATTCACCCCTCCACTTT CASGLGQVNSPLHF
TRBJ2-3 TRBV10-2 NA NA TGCGCCAGCAGTCTTCAGCGGCGTGGTACGCAGTATTTT CASSLQRRGTQYF
TRBJ2-1 TRBV5-1 NA NA TGCGCCAGCAGCGCGATACCATCGGGGGACAATGAGCAGTTCTTC CASSAIPSGDNEQFF
TRBJ1-6 TRBV1 NA NA TGCACCAGCAGCCTGGGACAGGGCGGTATCTATAATTCACCCCTCCACTTT CTSSLGQGGIYNSPLHF
TRBJ2-1 TRBV9 NA TRBD2 TGTGCCAGCAGCGTAGGAACTAGCGGGGGTTTCAATGAGCAGTTCTTC CASSVGTSGGFNEQFF
TRBJ2-7 TRBV11-3 NA NA TGTGCCAGCAGCGTAGCCTGGGACACCGCCTACGAGCAGTACTTC CASSVAWDTAYEQYF
TRBJ1-1 TRBV30 NA NA TGTGCCTGGAGAGTGGCGCCGGGGCTGGGGGGGTTCGACACTGAAGCTTTCTTT CAWRVAPGLGGFDTEAFF
TRBJ2-7 TRBV10-3 few NA TGTGCCATCAGTGAGGTCAAAAAAAACTACGAGCAGTACTTC CAISEVKKNYEQYF
TRBJ2-2 TRBV10-3 NA NA TGTGCCATCTCTGGGCTCACCGGGGAGCTGTTTTTT CAISGLTGELFF
TRBJ2-7 TRBV7-6 NA TRBD1 TGTGCCAGCAGCTTAGAGCTCGGGACAGTAGAGCAGTACTTC CASSLELGTVEQYF
TRBJ1-5 TRBV5-1 NA TRBD1 TGCGCCAGCAGCTTAGAGGGACAGAGGAATCAGCCCCAGCATTTT CASSLEGQRNQPQHF
TRBJ2-7 TRBV7-8 NA NA TGTGCCAGCAGCTTACGGACAAAGAAAACCTACGAGCAGTACTTC CASSLRTKKTYEQYF
TRBJ2-7 TRBV2 once NA TGTGCCAGCAGTGTACTAGGGACAAGGTCCAACGAGCAGTACTTC CASSVLGTRSNEQYF
TRBJ2-4 TRBV4-2 NA NA TGTGCCAGCAGCCAAGGGGCGTTCGCCCAGTCCAAAAACATTCAGTACTTC CASSQGAFAQSKNIQYF
TRBJ1-5 TRBV19 NA NA TGTGCCAGTAGGCCCTATAGCAATCAGCCCCAGCATTTT CASRPYSNQPQHF
TRBJ2-7 TRBV30 NA NA TGTGCCTGGAGTGGGACAGCCGAGCAGTACTTC CAWSGTAEQYF
TRBJ2-4 TRBV15 NA NA TGTGCCACCAGCAGAGAGGTAGTAGCCAAAAACATTCAGTACTTC CATSREVVAKNIQYF
TRBJ1-1 TRBV4-1 NA NA TGCGCCAGCAGCCAACCGAAATGGGGCCCTGAAGCTTTCTTT CASSQPKWGPEAFF
TRBJ2-7 TRBV6-1 once NA TGTGCCAGCACCCCAGGGAGGTACGAGCAGTACTTC CASTPGRYEQYF
TRBJ2-5 TRBV14 NA TRBD1 TGTGCCAGCAGCCAAGGACAGGGATGGGAGACCCAGTACTTC CASSQGQGWETQYF